This T cell receptor (beta chain) comes out of a study of blood T cells in healthy people across ages. Study overall: Template switching picked up about one barcoded beta molecule for each two T cells. Study outcomes and limitations: Strong correlation was found linking TCR beta diversity to naive T cell percentage.

The second PCR ran roughly 6 to 11 cycles with a sample-barcoded 5' primer and J-beta primers. Each cDNA molecule, via a template-switch adaptor with 12 random nucleotides, was tagged. TCRdb redid the calling of the 5' RACE reads with MiXCR, one entry per CDR3 protein. The sample yields hundreds of thousands of distinct CDR3 sequences, around 43% seen once. The total RNA that was extracted per sample amounted to at least 5 micrograms. This CDR3 region has 13 residues. Trimming cost V 6 bases and J 6 bases; bases outside gene matches: 5. The germline CDR1 and CDR2 sequences are DFQATT and SNEGSKA (reference sequence). A word on this clonotype: What it recognizes is unknown.

The rearrangement links TRBV20-1 to TRBJ1-6; TRBD1 aligns across 7 bases. This TCR came from a man aged 80 or over in good health. The sequenced sample consisted of blood. CDR3 protein: CSATTGVNSPLHF. The CDR3 DNA reads as TGCAGTGCCACCACAGGGGTTAATTCACCCCTCCACTTT.